This T cell receptor (beta chain) emerged from a study of T-cell memory formation after mild COVID-19 (dated by TCRdb to 2020 to 2023). About the investigation overall: TCR sequence clusters from the two donors were found to be largely donor specific. T-cell clones expanding and contracting after mild COVID-19 in a couple of donors were tracked by longitudinal TCRalpha and TCRbeta repertoire sequencing. The cohort was made up of two young adult volunteers, one female and one male, who were previously healthy. The full study reports these points: Some responding clones were detected in pre-infection memory, suggesting pre-existing cross-reactive memory T cells joined the SARS-CoV-2 response. The study covered only a couple of mild cases, and larger cohorts including severe cases with pre-infection samples were considered necessary. Contracting CD4+ clones were found mainly in CM and EM memory subsets, while CD8+ clones were enriched in EMRA. From day 15 to 85, contracting clones showed balanced CD4/CD8 phenotypes, whereas a second wave of clones that expanded from day 15 to 37 leaned towards CD4+. Whether the second-wave clones peaking on day 37 were SARS-CoV-2 specific was not confirmed.

The CDR3 contains 13 residues, cysteine and phenylalanine counted. CDR3 DNA only is kept here, 39 bases in frame from base 1. CDR1 SSHAT and CDR2 FNYEAQ are derived from the germline V gene (reference sequence). For sequencing, an Illumina NovaSeq 6000 was employed. TCRalpha and TCRbeta cDNA libraries were built by 5'RACE with constant-segment primers, adding sample barcodes and unique molecular identifiers. Trizol reagent was used to extract RNA from every sample. Library amplification was performed in two PCR steps, and a second sample barcode and Illumina TruSeq adapters were introduced in the second step. Libraries were sequenced on an Illumina NovaSeq with 2 x 150 bp paired-end reads. For the original study's pipeline: Demultiplexing of reads and collapsing into UMI-guided consensus sequences were performed with migec v1.2.7. Using mixcr v2.1.11, the UMI consensuses were aligned to TRA and TRB V and J templates and assembled into clonotypes. Clonotypes were classified as expanded or contracted when called significant by both edgeR and NoisET, with noise models trained on biological replicates. For edgeR calls, the cutoffs were a false discovery rate-adjusted p below 0.01 and a log2 fold-change threshold of 1. As an exploratory analysis of dynamics, PCA with hierarchical clustering was applied to max-normalized trajectories of the 1000 most abundant clonotypes. Separately sequenced CD4+ and CD8+ repertoires were used to assign a CD4 or CD8 phenotype to each responding clone. The public reads were reanalyzed by TCRdb: fastp trimming at Q25, MiXCR alignment, in-frame beta chains only. Rows are combined by CDR3 protein, so each entry shows the most common genes and DNA. What appears here as the V and J calls and clone size reflects TCRdb's work, not the paper's. A total of a few hundred thousand distinct CDR3 sequences appear in this sample, 8% to 9% of them only once. The ten largest account for approximately 22% of the sample.

Worth noting for this clonotype: Its cognate antigen has yet to be identified. At one end the junction does not follow the germline gene, possibly because of a read error.

PBMCs were isolated by Ficoll-Paque density gradient centrifugation. The sample consisted of PBMCs or a T cell subset sorted from them (not recorded which). The source of this sequence is a man aged 18 to 29 who had mild COVID-19 (a few samples of this study predate the infection). The sample titles of this study are shuffled in the database, so cell type and time point are left out; the donor was told from shared clones. The receptor chain draws on TRBV7-7 and TRBJ2-1; D gene: possibly TRBD1, on 5 matching bases. CDR3 sequence: CASSSGISGEQFF. The bases read TGTGCTAGCAGCTCAGGGATTTCGGGTGAGCAGTTCTTC.